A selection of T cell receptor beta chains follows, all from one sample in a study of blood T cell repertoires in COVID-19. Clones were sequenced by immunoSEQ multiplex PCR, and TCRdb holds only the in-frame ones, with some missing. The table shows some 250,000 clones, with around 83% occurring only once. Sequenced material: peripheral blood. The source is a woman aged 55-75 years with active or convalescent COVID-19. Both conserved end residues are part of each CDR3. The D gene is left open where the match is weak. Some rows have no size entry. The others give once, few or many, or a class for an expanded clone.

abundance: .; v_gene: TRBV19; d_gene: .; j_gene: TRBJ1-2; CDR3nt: TGTGCCAGTAGCAGGCAGGCTACCTCATATGGCTACACCTTC; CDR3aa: CASSRQATSYGYTF
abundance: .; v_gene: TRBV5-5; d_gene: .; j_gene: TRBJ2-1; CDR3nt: TGTGCCAGCAGCTTGGGGGGCACCGGGGGAATCGGTGAGCAGTTCTTC; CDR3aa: CASSLGGTGGIGEQFF
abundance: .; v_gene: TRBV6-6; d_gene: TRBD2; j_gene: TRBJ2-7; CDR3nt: TGTGCCAGCAGTAACCCTAGCGGGGGGGCTCAGTACGAGCAGTACTTC; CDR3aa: CASSNPSGGAQYEQYF
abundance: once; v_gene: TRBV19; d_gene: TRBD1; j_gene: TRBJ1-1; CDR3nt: TGTGCCAGTAGTCCGGACAGGGGGCGGACTGAAGCTTTCTTT; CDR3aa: CASSPDRGRTEAFF
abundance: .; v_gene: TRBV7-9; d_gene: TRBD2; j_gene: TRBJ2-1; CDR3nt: TGTGCCAGCAGCCTGACTAGCGGGGGAGGCAATGAGCAGTTCTTC; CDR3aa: CASSLTSGGGNEQFF
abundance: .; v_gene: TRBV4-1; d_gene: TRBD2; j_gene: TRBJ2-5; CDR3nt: TGCGCCAGCAGCCCCCCAGACCGGGGAGGGGAGACCCAGTACTTC; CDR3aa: CASSPPDRGGETQYF
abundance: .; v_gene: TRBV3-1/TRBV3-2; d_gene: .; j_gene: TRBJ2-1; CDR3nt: TGTGCCAGCAGCCAAACTAGCAATGAGCAGTTCTTC; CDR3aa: CASSQTSNEQFF
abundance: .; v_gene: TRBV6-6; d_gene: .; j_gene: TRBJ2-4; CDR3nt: TGTGCCAGCAGGCGGGACAGACAAAACATTCAGTACTTC; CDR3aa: CASRRDRQNIQYF
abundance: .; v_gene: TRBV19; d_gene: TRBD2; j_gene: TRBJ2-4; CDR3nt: TGTGCCAGTAGTATAAGGTTCTCGGGAGGCAAAAACATTCAGTACTTC; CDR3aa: CASSIRFSGGKNIQYF
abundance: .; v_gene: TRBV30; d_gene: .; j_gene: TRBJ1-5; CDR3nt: TGTGCCTGGAGTGTCGGTCGGGCGGGGAGCAATCAGCCCCAGCATTTT; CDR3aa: CAWSVGRAGSNQPQHF
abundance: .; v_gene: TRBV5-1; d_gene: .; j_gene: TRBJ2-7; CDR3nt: TGCGCCAGCAGCTTTAACTATGGTAGGGGGAACGAGCAGTACTTC; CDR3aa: CASSFNYGRGNEQYF
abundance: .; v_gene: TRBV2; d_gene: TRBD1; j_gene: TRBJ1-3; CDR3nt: TGTGCCAGCACCCGAGAGGGGGCCCTTGGAAACACCATATATTTT; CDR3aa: CASTREGALGNTIYF
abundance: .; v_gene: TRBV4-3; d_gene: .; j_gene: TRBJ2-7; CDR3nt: TGCGCCAGCAGCCACTCCAGGACAAACTCCTACGAGCAGTACTTC; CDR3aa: CASSHSRTNSYEQYF
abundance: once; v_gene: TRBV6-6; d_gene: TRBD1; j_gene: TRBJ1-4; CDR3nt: TGTGCCAGCAGTCCCAGCGGGGGACAGGGGGCACGCCAACTGTTTTTT; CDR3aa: CASSPSGGQGARQLFF
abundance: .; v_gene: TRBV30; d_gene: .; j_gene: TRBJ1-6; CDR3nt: TGTGCCTGGAGTGTTATGGAAACGGGGCCCCTCCACTTT; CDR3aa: CAWSVMETGPLHF
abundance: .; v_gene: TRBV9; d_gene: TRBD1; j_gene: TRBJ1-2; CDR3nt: TGTGCCAGCAGCGTAGAAACGGGACAGGATTATGGCTACACCTTC; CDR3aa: CASSVETGQDYGYTF
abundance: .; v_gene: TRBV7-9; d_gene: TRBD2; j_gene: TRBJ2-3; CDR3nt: TGTGCCAGCAGCTTTTCTCTAGCGGGGGGCACAGATACGCAGTATTTT; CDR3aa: CASSFSLAGGTDTQYF
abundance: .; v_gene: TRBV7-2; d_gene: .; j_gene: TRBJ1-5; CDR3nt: TGTGCCAGCAGTCCACAAGCCCTAGCCAATCAGCCCCAGCATTTT; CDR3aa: CASSPQALANQPQHF